A single TCR beta chain is shown here with its context. The antigen is unknown. The data derive from a study of T-cell memory formation after mild COVID-19. Points from the study as a whole: Clones shrinking from day 15 to 85 showed even CD4/CD8 mixes; later expanders tilted CD4+. The authors did not confirm SARS-CoV-2 specificity of second-wave clones peaking day 37.

V dropped 3 bases and J dropped 0 bases, with 6 bases sitting between them. This CDR3 is built from 14 residues. Germline V gene data show CDR1 as SNHLY and CDR2 as FYNNEI. MiXCR, run by TCRdb on the 5' RACE reads, gives a single entry per CDR3 protein. The sample contains more than 250,000 distinct CDR3 sequences, around 16% of which appear only once. Sequenced material: PBMCs or a T cell subset sorted from them (not recorded which). The V and J genes are TRBV2 and TRBJ1-5; D might be TRBD1 (5 bases). The clonotype originates from a man between 18 and 29 years old who had mild COVID-19 (a few samples of this study predate the infection). Cell type and time point are not known. CDR3 in amino acids: CASSDRASNQPQHF. CDR3 nucleotides: TGTGCCAGCAGTGACAGGGCTAGCAATCAGCCCCAGCATTTT.